This TCR beta chain was captured by sequencing in a study of T cell responses to AZD1222 COVID-19 vaccine. Study information: Pooled together were second doses at about 4 or about 12 weeks.

Germline lookup yields CDR1 MDHEN and CDR2 SYDVKM. The CDR3 has 16 amino acids. V lost 6 bases and J lost 0; bases outside the gene matches: 8. The protocol was immunoSEQ multiplex PCR, while the TCRdb copy is restricted to in-frame clones and leaves out a portion. This table has more than 140,000 clones, around nine tenths appearing once. This material consisted of peripheral blood, taken on day 0 of AZD1222 vaccination. The rearrangement links TRBV28 to TRBJ2-3, with 8 bases matching TRBD2. The clonotype originates from an adult in good health. The DNA of the CDR3 is TGTGCCAGCAGACTGACCGGGACTAGGAGCACAGATACGCAGTATTTT. It is translated as CASRLTGTRSTDTQYF.